This TCR beta chain was retrieved from a study of blood T cell repertoires in COVID-19. At the level of the study: From T cells, B-cell-depleted T cells, or PBMCs came the material, which was cDNA or gDNA.

This clone has just one count. The CDR3 is 15 amino acids. V lost 4 bases, J lost 2 bases, and 6 bases stayed unmatched. CDR1 and CDR2 from the germline V gene are SGHDT and YYEEEE. Source study methods: Reference gene primers were amplified, and this amplification served to estimate nucleated cell counts. Sequencing was performed with immunoSEQ multiplex PCR; in TCRdb, only in-frame clones are kept and a portion is missing. The V and J calls and the clone size are those of that table, but D and trimming were determined from the DNA. The repertoire has 55,000 to 80,000 clones, more than 65% of them found once; the top ten carry around 5%.

This receptor was taken from a human donor in a cohort sampled during active COVID-19. What was sequenced was peripheral blood. The chain recombines TRBV5-6 with TRBJ2-3; 8 bases fit TRBD2. CDR3 sequence: CASSPTGGDTDTQYF. The CDR3 bases are TGTGCCAGCAGCCCGACGGGGGGGGACACAGATACGCAGTATTTT. The whole variable domain, filled in from reference TRBV5-6 and TRBJ2-3, reads DAGVTQSPTHLIKTRGQQVTLRCSPKSGHDTVSWYQQALGQGPQFIFQYYEEEERQRGNFPDRFSGHQFPNYSSELNVNALLLGDSALYLCASSPTGGDTDTQYFGPGTRLTVL.